This T cell receptor beta chain was recorded in a study of T-cell reconstitution after alpha-beta-depleted transplantation in children. This clonotype was detected a few times. Trimming left V 0 bases short and J 5 bases short, with 14 bases between. Germline V gene lookup returns CDR1 SGHVS and CDR2 FNYEAQ. The CDR3 loop spans 15 amino acids. The TCRbeta library was prepared with unique molecular identifiers. TCRdb re-derived calls from the PCR reads in MiXCR, one entry per CDR3 protein. The sample lists 600,000 to 700,000 distinct CDR3 sequences, around 14% occurring once. The sequencing used PBMCs, collected before TCRalphabeta/CD19-depleted stem cell transplant. The source is a girl aged 2 to 10 with congenital amegakaryocytic thrombocytopenia, due to receive a stem cell transplant. This chain connects TRBV7-6 to TRBJ2-7; D is uncertain. The CDR3 spells CASSLAVPPRNEQYF. The CDR3 bases are TGTGCCAGCAGCTTAGCGGTACCCCCGAGGAACGAGCAGTACTTC.